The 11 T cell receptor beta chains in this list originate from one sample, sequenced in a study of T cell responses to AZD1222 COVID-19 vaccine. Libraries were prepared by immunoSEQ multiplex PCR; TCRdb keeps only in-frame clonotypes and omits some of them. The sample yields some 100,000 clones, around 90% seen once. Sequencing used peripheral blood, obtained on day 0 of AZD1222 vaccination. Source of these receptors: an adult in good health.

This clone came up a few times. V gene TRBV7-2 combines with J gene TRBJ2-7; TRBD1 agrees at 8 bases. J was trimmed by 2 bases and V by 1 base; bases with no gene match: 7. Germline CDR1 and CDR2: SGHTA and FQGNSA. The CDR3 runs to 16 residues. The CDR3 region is CASSLVGQGGPYEQYF. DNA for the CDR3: TGTGCCAGCAGCTTAGTAGGACAGGGAGGACCCTACGAGCAGTACTTC.

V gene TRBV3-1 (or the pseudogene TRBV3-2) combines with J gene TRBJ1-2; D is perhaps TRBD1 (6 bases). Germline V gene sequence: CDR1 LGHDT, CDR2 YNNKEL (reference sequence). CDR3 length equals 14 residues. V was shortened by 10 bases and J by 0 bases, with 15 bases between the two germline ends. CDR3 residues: CATSGTTANYGYTF. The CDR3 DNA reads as TGTGCCACCTCCGGGACAACGGCTAACTATGGCTACACCTTC.

CDR3 sequence: CASSAERESHNEQFF. As DNA, the CDR3 is TGTGCCAGCAGTGCAGAGCGGGAGAGCCACAATGAGCAGTTCTTC. The genes are TRBV2 and TRBJ2-1; TRBD2 aligns across 8 bases. The CDR3 is 15 residues long. The V gene's germline CDR1 is SNHLY and CDR2 FYNNEI. J lost 5 bases, V lost 4 bases, and 7 bases had no gene match.

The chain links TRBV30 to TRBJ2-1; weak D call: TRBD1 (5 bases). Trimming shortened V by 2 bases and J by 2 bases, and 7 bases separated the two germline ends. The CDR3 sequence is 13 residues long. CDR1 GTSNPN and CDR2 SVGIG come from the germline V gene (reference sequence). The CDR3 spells CAWSWGTYNEQFF. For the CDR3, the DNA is TGTGCCTGGAGTTGGGGCACCTACAATGAGCAGTTCTTC. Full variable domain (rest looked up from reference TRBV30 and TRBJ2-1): SQTIHQWPATLVQPVGSPLSLECTVEGTSNPNLYWYRQAAGRGLQLLFYSVGIGQISSEVPQNLSASRPQDRQFILSSKKLLLSDSGFYLCAWSWGTYNEQFFGPGTRLTVL.

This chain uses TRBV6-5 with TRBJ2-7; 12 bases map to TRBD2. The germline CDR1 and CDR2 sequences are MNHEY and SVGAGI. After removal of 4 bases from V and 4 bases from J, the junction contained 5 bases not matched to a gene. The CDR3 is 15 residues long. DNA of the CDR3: TGTGCCAGCAGTTCTCTAGCGGGAGGGCAGTACGAGCAGTACTTC. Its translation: CASSSLAGGQYEQYF.

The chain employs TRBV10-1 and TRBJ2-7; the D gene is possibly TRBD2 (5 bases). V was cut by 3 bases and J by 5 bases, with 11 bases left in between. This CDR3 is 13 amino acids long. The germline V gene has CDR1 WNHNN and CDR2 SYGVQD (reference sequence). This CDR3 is CASSDMGSHEQYF. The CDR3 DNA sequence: TGCGCCAGCAGTGACATGGGGAGCCACGAGCAGTACTTC.

CDR3 protein: CASSAHTGTGDWGYGYTF. In DNA, the CDR3 is TGTGCCAGCAGTGCCCACACCGGGACAGGAGACTGGGGCTATGGCTACACCTTC. J is TRBJ1-2 and V is TRBV25-1, with 8 bases lining up with TRBD1. The J segment lost 4 bases and the V segment lost 4 bases, leaving 17 bases of the junction unmatched. Germline CDR1 and CDR2: MGHDK and SYGVNS. This CDR3 is 18 amino acids long.

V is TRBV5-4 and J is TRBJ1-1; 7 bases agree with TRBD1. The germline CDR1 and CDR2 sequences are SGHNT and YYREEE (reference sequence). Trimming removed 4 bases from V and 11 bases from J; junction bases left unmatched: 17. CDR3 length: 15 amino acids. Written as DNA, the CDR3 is TGTGCCAGCAGCCCATTGGGGGAGAGTGGGACAGTCGCTTTCTTT. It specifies CASSPLGESGTVAFF.

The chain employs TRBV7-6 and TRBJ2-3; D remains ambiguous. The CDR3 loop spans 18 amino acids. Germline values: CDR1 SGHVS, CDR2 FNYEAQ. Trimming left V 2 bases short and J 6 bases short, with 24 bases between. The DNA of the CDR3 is TGTGCCAGCAGCTTAAACGCTGGCAGTTCAGATTTCGTCGATACGCAGTATTTT. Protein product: CASSLNAGSSDFVDTQYF.

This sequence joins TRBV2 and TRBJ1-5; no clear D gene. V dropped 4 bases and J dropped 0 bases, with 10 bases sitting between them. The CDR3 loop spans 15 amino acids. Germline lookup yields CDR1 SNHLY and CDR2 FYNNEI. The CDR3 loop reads CASSGFRYSNQPQHF. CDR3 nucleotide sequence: TGTGCCAGCAGTGGTTTCAGGTATAGCAATCAGCCCCAGCATTTT.

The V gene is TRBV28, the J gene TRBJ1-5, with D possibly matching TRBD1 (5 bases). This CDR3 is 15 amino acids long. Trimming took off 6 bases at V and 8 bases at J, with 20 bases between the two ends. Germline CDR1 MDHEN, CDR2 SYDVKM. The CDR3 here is CASRPSGFRGEPQHF. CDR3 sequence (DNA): TGTGCCAGCAGACCTTCAGGGTTCCGTGGGGAGCCCCAGCATTTT.